The 2 T cell receptor beta chains given below trace back to one sample, sequenced in a study of shared clonotypes between healthy human individuals. Only in-frame clones appear in the TCRdb table, and some are missing; sequencing was by immunoSEQ multiplex PCR. Of 2,500,000 or so clones listed, around 93% are singletons. Specimen: naive CD4+ T cells from PBMCs. Subset here: CD45RA+ positively selected. The receptor set was obtained from a man between 18 and 35 years old in good health. Some clones in this sample may be carry-over from other donors' samples.

This clone was counted once. The chain uses TRBV5-1 and TRBJ2-7; D unclear. V gave up 0 bases and J gave up 5 bases, with 9 bases separating them. The CDR3 is 13 residues long. The germline V gene encodes CDR1 SGHRS and CDR2 YFSETQ. CDR3 sequence (DNA): TGCGCCAGCAGCTTGGCTGGGTACCACGAGCAGTACTTC. It codes for CASSLAGYHEQYF. Variable domain in full (rest from reference TRBV5-1 and TRBJ2-7): KAGVTQTPRYLIKTRGQQVTLSCSPISGHRSVSWYQQTPGQGLQFLFEYFSETQRNKGNFPGRFSGRQFSNSRSEMNVSTLELGDSALYLCASSLAGYHEQYFGPGTRLTVT.

The chain combines TRBV5-4 with TRBJ2-2, with TRBD2 matching 7 bases. The CDR3 totals 14 residues. J gave up 5 bases and V 8 bases, and 9 bases lay outside the gene matches. Germline V lookup: CDR1 SGHNT, CDR2 YYREEE (reference sequence). CDR3 amino acids: CASYREEDTGELFF. The DNA of the CDR3 is TGTGCCAGTTACCGGGAGGAGGATACCGGGGAGCTGTTTTTT.